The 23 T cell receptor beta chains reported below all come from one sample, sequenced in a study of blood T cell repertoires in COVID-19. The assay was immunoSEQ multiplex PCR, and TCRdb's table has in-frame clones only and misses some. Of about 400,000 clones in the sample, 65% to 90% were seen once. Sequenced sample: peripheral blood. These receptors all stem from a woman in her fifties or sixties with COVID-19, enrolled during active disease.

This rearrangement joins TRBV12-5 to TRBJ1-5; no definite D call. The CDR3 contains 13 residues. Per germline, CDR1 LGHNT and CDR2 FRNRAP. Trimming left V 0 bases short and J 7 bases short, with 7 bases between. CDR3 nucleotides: TGTGCTAGTGGTTTGGTAGAGGGACAGCCCCAGCATTTT. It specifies CASGLVEGQPQHF.

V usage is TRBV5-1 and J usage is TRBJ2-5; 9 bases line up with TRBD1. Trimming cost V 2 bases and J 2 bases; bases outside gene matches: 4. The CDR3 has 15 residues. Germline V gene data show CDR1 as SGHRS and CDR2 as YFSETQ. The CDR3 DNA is TGCGCCAGCAGCTTATGGACAGGGGAACAAGAGACCCAGTACTTC. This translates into CASSLWTGEQETQYF.

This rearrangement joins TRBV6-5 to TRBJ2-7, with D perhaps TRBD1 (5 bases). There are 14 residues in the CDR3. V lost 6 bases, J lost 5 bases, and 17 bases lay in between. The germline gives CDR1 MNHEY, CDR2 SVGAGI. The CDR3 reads CASSPMDKLHEQYF. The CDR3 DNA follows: TGTGCCAGCAGCCCCATGGACAAATTACACGAGCAGTACTTC.

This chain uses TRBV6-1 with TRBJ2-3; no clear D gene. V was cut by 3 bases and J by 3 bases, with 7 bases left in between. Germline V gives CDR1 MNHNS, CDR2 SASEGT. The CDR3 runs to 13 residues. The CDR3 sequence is CASSEPATDTQYF. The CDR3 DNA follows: TGTGCCAGCAGTGAGCCAGCGACAGATACGCAGTATTTT.

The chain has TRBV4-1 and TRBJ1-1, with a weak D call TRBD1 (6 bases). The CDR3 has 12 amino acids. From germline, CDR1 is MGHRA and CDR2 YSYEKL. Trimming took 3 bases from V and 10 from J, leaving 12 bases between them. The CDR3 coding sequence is TGCGCCAGCAGCCACCCCGTGGGGGCAGCTTTCTTT. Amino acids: CASSHPVGAAFF.

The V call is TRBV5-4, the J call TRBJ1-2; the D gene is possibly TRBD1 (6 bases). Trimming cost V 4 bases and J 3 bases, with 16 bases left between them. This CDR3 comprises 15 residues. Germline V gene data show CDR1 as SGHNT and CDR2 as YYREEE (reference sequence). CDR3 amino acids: CASSLPEGGDYGYTF. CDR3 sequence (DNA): TGTGCCAGCAGCCTACCCGAAGGGGGTGACTATGGCTACACCTTC.

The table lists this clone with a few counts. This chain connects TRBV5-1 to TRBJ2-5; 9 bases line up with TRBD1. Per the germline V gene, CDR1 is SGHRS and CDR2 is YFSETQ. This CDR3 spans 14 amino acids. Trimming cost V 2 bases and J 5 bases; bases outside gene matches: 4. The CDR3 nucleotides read TGCGCCAGCAGCTTCCTCGGACAGGGGGAGACCCAGTACTTC. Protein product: CASSFLGQGETQYF. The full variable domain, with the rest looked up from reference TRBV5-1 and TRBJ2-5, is KAGVTQTPRYLIKTRGQQVTLSCSPISGHRSVSWYQQTPGQGLQFLFEYFSETQRNKGNFPGRFSGRQFSNSRSEMNVSTLELGDSALYLCASSFLGQGETQYFGPGTRLLVL.

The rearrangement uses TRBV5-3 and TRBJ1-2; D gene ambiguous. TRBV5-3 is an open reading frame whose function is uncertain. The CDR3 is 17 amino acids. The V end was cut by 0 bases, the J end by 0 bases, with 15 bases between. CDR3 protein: CARSLGVESRANYGYTF. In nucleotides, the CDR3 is TGTGCCAGAAGCTTGGGGGTGGAGTCCCGCGCTAACTATGGCTACACCTTC.

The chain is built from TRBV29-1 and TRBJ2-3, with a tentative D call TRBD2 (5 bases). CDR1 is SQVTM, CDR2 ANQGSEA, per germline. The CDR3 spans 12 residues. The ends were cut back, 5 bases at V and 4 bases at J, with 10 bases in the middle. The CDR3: CSVSLAADTQYF. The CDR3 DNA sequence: TGCAGCGTTTCCCTAGCTGCAGATACGCAGTATTTT.

As DNA, the CDR3 is TGTGCCAGTATGCGGGGGCCTGTCGCTACCTACGAGCAGTACTTC. Translation: CASMRGPVATYEQYF. The chain carries TRBV6-5 and TRBJ2-7, with TRBD2 as a possible D gene (7 bases). CDR1 MNHEY and CDR2 SVGAGI come from the germline V gene. V was trimmed by 9 bases and J by 2 bases, leaving 20 bases between them. The CDR3 has 15 amino acids.

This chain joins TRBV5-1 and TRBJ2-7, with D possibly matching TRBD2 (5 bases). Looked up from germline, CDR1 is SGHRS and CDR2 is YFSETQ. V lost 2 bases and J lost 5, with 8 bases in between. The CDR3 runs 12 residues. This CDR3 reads CASSFERDEQYF. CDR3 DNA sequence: TGCGCCAGCAGCTTCGAGAGGGACGAGCAGTACTTC.

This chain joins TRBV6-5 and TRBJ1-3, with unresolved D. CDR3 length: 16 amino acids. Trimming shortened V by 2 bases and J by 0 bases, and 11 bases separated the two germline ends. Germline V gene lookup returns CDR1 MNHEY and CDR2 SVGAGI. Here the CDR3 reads CASSYQPFSSGNTIYF. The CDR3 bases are TGTGCCAGCAGTTACCAACCGTTCAGCTCTGGAAACACCATATATTTT.

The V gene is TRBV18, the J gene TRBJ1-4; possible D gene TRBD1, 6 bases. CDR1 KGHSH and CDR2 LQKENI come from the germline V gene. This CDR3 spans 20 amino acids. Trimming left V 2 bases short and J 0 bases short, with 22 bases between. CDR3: CASSPSSGTQFPPTNEKLFF. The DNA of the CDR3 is TGTGCCAGCTCACCATCTTCTGGGACACAATTCCCCCCAACTAATGAAAAACTGTTTTTT.

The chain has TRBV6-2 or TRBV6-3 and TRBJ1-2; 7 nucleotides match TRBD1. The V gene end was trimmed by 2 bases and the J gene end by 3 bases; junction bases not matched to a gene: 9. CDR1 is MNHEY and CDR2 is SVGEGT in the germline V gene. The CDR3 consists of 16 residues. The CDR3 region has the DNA TGTGCCAGCAGTTACAAAATCGACAGGGCTGACTATGGCTACACCTTC. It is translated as CASSYKIDRADYGYTF.

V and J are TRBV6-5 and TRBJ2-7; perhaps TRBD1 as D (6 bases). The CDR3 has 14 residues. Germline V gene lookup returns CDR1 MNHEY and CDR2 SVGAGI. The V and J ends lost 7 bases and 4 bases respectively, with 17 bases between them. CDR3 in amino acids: CASKLRQGLYEQYF. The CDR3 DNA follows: TGTGCCAGCAAGTTGAGGCAGGGGCTTTACGAGCAGTACTTC.

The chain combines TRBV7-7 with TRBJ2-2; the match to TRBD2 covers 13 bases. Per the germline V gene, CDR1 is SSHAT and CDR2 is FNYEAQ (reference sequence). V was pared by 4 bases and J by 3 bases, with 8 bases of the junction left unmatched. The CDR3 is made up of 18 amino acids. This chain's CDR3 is CASSSVLAGGPDTGELFF. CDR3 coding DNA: TGTGCCAGCAGCTCCGTACTAGCGGGGGGGCCGGACACCGGGGAGCTGTTTTTT.

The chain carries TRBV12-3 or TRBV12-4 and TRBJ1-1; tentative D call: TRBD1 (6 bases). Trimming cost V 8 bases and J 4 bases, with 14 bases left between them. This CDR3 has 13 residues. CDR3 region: CASETGLGTEAFF. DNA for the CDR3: TGTGCCAGCGAAACAGGGTTGGGCACTGAAGCTTTCTTT.

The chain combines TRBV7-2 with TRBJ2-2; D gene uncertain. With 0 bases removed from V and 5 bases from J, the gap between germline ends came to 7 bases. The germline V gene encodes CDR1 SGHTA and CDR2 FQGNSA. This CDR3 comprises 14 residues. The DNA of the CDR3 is TGTGCCAGCAGCTTAGCCGCAGGTACCGGGGAGCTGTTTTTT. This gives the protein CASSLAAGTGELFF. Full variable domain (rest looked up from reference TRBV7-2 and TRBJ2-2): GAGVSQSPSNKVTEKGKDVELRCDPISGHTALYWYRQSLGQGLEFLIYFQGNSAPDKSGLPSDRFSAERTGGSVSTLTIQRTQQEDSAVYLCASSLAAGTGELFFGEGSRLTVL.

The CDR3 region is CAWNSGSYNSPLHF. CDR3 sequence (DNA): TGTGCCTGGAATTCGGGATCCTATAATTCACCCCTCCACTTT. The chain uses TRBV30 and TRBJ1-6; D gene ambiguous. Trimming pared 4 bases from V and 1 base from J, leaving 8 bases between. Looked up from germline, CDR1 is GTSNPN and CDR2 is SVGIG (reference sequence). The length of the CDR3 is 14 residues.

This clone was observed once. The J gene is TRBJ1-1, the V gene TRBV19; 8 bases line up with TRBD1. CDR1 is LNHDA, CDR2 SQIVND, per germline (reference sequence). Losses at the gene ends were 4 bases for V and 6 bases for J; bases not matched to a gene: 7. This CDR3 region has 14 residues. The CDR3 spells CASSTRRGHAEAFF. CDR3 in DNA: TGTGCCAGTAGTACGCGCAGGGGGCATGCTGAAGCTTTCTTT.

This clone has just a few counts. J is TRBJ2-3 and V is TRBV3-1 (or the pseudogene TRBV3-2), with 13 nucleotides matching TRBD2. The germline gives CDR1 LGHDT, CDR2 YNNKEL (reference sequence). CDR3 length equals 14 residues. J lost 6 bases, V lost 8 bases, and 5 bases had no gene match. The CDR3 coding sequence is TGTGCCAGCTCCACTAGCGGGGGGGCCGATACGCAGTATTTT. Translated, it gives CASSTSGGADTQYF.

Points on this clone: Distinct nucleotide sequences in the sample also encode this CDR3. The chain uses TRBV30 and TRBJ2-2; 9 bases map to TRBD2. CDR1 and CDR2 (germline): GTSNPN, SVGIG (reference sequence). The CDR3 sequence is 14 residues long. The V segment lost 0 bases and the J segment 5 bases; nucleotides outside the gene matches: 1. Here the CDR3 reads CAWSVLAGTGELFF. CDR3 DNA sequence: TGTGCCTGGAGTGTGCTAGCGGGGACCGGGGAGCTGTTTTTT.

Here the CDR3 DNA reads TGTGCCAGCACGGGACAGTATAATTCACCCCTCCACTTT. Translation gives CASTGQYNSPLHF. J is TRBJ1-6 and V is TRBV2; 7 bases map to TRBD1. With 7 bases clipped from V and 4 bases from J, the junction kept 1 base outside the gene matches. The CDR3 is 13 residues long. The V gene's germline CDR1 is SNHLY and CDR2 FYNNEI.